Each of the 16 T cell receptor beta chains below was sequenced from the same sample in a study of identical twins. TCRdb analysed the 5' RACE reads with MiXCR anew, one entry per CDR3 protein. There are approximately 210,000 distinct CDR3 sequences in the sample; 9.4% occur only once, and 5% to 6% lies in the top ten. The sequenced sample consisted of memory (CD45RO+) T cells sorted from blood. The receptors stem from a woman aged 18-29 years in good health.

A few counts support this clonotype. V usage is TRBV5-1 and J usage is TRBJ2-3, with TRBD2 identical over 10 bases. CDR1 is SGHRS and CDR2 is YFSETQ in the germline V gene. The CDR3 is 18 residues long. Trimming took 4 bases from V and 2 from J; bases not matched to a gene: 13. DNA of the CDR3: TGCGCCAGCAGCCGAAAGCCTCTAGCGGGGGACCACACAGATACGCAGTATTTT. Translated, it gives CASSRKPLAGDHTDTQYF. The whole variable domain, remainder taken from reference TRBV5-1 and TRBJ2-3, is KAGVTQTPRYLIKTRGQQVTLSCSPISGHRSVSWYQQTPGQGLQFLFEYFSETQRNKGNFPGRFSGRQFSNSRSEMNVSTLELGDSALYLCASSRKPLAGDHTDTQYFGPGTRLTVL.

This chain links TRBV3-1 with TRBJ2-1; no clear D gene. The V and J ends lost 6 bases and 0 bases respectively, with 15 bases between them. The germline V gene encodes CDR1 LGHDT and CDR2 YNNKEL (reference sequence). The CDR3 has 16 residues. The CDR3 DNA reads TGTGCCAGCAGTGACGTGGCGTTGAGCTCCTACAATGAGCAGTTCTTC. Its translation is CASSDVALSSYNEQFF.

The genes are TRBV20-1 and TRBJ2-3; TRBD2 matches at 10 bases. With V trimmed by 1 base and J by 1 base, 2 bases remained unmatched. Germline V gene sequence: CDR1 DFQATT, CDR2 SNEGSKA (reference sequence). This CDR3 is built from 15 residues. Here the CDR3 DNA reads TGCAGTGCTAGAGGTCTAGCGGGGGGCACAGATACGCAGTATTTT. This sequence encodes CSARGLAGGTDTQYF.

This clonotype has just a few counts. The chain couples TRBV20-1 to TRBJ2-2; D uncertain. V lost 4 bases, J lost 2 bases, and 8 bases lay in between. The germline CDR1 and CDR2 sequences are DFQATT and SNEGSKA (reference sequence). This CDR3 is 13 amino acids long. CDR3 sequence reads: CSANPPNTGELFF. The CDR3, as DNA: TGCAGTGCTAACCCACCTAACACCGGGGAGCTGTTTTTT.

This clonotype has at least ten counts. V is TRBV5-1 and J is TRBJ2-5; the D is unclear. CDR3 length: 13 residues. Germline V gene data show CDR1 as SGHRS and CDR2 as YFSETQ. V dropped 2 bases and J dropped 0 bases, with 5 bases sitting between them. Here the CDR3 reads CASSLSYQETQYF. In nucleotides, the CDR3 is TGCGCCAGCAGCTTATCGTACCAAGAGACCCAGTACTTC.

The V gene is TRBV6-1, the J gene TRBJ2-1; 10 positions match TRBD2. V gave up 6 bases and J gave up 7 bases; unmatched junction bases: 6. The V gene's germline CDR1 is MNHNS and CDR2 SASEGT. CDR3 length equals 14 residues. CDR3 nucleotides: TGTGCCAGCAGGAGCGGGGGGGCCTCAAATGAGCAGTTCTTC. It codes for CASRSGGASNEQFF.

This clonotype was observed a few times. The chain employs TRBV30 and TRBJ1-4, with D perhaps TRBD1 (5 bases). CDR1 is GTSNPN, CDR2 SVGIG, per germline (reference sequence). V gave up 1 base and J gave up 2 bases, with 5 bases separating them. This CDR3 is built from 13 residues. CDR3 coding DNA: TGTGCCTGGAGTGGGGGGACTAATGAAAAACTGTTTTTT. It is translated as CAWSGGTNEKLFF.

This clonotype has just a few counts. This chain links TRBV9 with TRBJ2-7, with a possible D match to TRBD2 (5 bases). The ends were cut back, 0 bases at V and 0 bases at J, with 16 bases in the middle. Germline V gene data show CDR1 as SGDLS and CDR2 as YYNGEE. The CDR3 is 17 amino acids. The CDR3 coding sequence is TGTGCCAGCAGCGTAGGTCCCATGAGCGGAGGCTCCTACGAGCAGTACTTC. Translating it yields CASSVGPMSGGSYEQYF.

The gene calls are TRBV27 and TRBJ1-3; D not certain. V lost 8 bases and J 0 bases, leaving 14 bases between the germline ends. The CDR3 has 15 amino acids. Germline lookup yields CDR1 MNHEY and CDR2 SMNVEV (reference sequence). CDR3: CASGRGSSSGNTIYF. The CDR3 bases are TGTGCCAGCGGTCGGGGATCAAGCTCTGGAAACACCATATATTTT.

CDR3 residues: CASSIRAEARSGNTIYF. The DNA for the CDR3 is TGTGCCAGTAGTATACGGGCGGAGGCCCGCTCTGGAAACACCATATATTTT. J is TRBJ1-3 and V is TRBV19; D not resolved. CDR1 and CDR2 from the germline V gene are LNHDA and SQIVND (reference sequence). This CDR3 has 17 amino acids. V was shortened by 2 bases and J by 0 bases, with 14 bases between the two germline ends.

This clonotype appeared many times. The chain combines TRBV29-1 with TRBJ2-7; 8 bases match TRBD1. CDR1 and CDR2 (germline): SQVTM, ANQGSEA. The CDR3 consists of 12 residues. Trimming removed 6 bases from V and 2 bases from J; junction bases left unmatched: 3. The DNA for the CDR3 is TGCAGCGTAGGACAGGGAGCCTACGAGCAGTACTTC. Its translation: CSVGQGAYEQYF.

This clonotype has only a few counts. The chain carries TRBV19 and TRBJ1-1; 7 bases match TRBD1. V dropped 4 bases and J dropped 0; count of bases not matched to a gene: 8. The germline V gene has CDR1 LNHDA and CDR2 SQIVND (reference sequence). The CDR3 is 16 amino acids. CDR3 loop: CASSTGYRGVNTEAFF. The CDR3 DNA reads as TGTGCCAGTAGTACCGGATACAGGGGCGTGAACACTGAAGCTTTCTTT.

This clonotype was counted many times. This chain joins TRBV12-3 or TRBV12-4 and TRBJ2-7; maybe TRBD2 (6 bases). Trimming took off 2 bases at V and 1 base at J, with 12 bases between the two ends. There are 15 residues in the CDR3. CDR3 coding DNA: TGTGCCAGCAGTTTAACGGGACTGTCATCCTACGAGCAGTACTTC. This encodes CASSLTGLSSYEQYF.

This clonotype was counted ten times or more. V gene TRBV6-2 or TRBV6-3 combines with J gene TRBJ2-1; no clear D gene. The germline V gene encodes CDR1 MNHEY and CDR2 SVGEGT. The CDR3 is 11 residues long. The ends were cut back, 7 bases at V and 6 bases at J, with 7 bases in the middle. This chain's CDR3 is CASTFFNEQFF. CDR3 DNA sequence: TGTGCCAGCACCTTTTTCAATGAGCAGTTCTTC.

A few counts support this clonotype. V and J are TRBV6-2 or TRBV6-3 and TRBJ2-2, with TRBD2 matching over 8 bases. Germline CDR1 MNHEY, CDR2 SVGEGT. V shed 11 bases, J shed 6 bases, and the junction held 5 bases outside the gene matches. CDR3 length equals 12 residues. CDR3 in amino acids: CAVKREPGELFF. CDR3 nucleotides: TGTGCCGTCAAGCGGGAGCCCGGGGAGCTGTTTTTT.

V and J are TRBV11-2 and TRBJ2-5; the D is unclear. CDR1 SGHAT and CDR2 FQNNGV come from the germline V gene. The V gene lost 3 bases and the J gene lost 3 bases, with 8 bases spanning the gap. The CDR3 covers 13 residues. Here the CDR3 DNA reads TGTGCCAGCAGCTTGGTCACAAAAGAGACCCAGTACTTC. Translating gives CASSLVTKETQYF.